Detailed here is one TCR beta chain. This CDR3 has 15 residues. Per germline, CDR1 MDHEN and CDR2 SYDVKM. The junction had 14 bases not matched to a gene; V was cut back by 10 bases and J by 6 bases. This sample was included in a study of blood T cell repertoires in COVID-19. Background on the study: The United States, Italy and Spain were the sources of the acute and convalescent COVID-19 samples. Sources were T cells, B-cell-depleted T cells, or PBMCs; the material itself was cDNA or gDNA.

Profiling relied on immunoSEQ multiplex PCR, and the TCRdb table lists in-frame clones only, not all of them. The profile shows around 160,000 clones, 80% to 90% of them singletons. The sample was peripheral blood. This TCR came from a man aged 18 to 35 with COVID-19, enrolled during active disease. This chain joins TRBV28 and TRBJ2-3; 9 bases line up with TRBD1. The CDR3 region is CAMNRDRVFFDTQYF. For the CDR3, the DNA is TGTGCCATGAACCGGGACAGGGTTTTTTTTGATACGCAGTATTTT.